Detailed here is one T cell receptor (beta chain). The germline gives CDR1 MNHEY, CDR2 SVGAGI. There are 13 residues in the CDR3. The V gene lost 6 bases and the J gene lost 8 bases, with 13 bases spanning the gap. The data are from a study of blood T cell repertoires in COVID-19. Study in general: COVID-19 samples, acute and convalescent, were from the United States, Italy and Spain. PBMCs, B-cell-depleted T cells, or T cells were the source of the cDNA or gDNA that made up the material.

As handled by the study authors: For nucleated cells, counts were estimated from reference gene primer amplification. Sequenced by immunoSEQ multiplex PCR; TCRdb stores in-frame clones only, minus some. V and J calls plus clone size are reproduced from that table; the DNA served to infer D and trimming. Among under 65,000 clones listed, roughly nine tenths were seen once. The sequenced sample was peripheral blood. The sequence was obtained from a man older than 75 in a cohort sampled during active COVID-19. The chain couples TRBV6-5 to TRBJ1-4, with a weak D call TRBD1 (6 bases). Here the CDR3 reads CASRKTGYEKLFF. CDR3 bases: TGTGCCAGCAGGAAGACAGGTTACGAAAAACTGTTTTTT.